Included here is one T cell receptor (beta chain) sequence, with context. The sample originates from a study of T cells in localized non-small cell lung cancer. Produced via immunoSEQ multiplex PCR; TCRdb's table is partial and in-frame only. The sample contains about 72,000 clones, approximately 84% of which appear only once. Sequences were derived from peripheral blood, sampled before any cancer treatment. This TCR derives from a female donor of 60 years or more with stage I lung adenocarcinoma.

The CDR3 sequence: CASKRSNTDTQYF. CDR3 DNA: TGTGCCAGCAAGAGGTCCAACACAGATACGCAGTATTTT. The chain uses TRBV6-6 and TRBJ2-3; D gene unclear. CDR1 MNHNY and CDR2 SVGAGI come from the germline V gene (reference sequence). CDR3 size: 13 residues. With 7 bases removed from V and 2 bases from J, the gap between germline ends came to 10 bases.